The present TCR beta chain was sequenced within a study of spatial heterogeneity in lung cancer. Looking at the study overall: More beta-chain than alpha-chain sequences were consistently detected.

This CDR3 comprises 12 residues. Trimming left V 5 bases short and J 5 bases short, with 10 bases between. Ten or more counts support this clonotype. Time point noted: sample taken at primary tumor resection. Tumor, nontumor lung or frozen PBMC supplied whole RNA, sequenced without sorting. TCRdb re-called the 5' RACE reads through MiXCR, storing one row per CDR3 protein. The repertoire holds approximately 29,000 distinct CDR3 sequences, about 8.8% seen once, with about 36% in the top ten. V and J are TRBV12-3 or TRBV12-4 and TRBJ2-7; the D is unclear. This receptor was identified in a female donor with early-stage non-small cell lung cancer. The sample was PBMCs, taken at surgery. In DNA form, the CDR3 reads TGTGCCAGCAGTACCGGACGTAACGAGCAGTACTTC. Translating it yields CASSTGRNEQYF.